A single sample is the source of the 22 T cell receptor beta chains below, sequenced in a study of preoperative IRX-2 immunotherapy in early breast cancer. Sequencing used immunoSEQ multiplex PCR; TCRdb keeps in-frame clones, though not all of them. The top ten clones hold less than 35% of a sample with around 25,000 clones, over 85% of them seen once. The treatment was: preoperative locoregional IRX-2 cytokine immunotherapy. This material consisted of tumor tissue, taken after IRX-2 immunotherapy. The receptors here all came from a human donor with breast cancer.

CDR3 nucleotide sequence: TGCGCCAGCAGCAGACGTCCCGGGACAGGGATAAGCAGCACAGATACGCAGTATTTT. Amino acid sequence: CASSRRPGTGISSTDTQYF. The rearrangement uses TRBV5-1 and TRBJ2-3, with TRBD1 matching over 9 bases. From germline, CDR1 is SGHRS and CDR2 YFSETQ. J lost 0 bases, V lost 4 bases, and 15 bases had no gene match. This CDR3 comprises 19 residues.

This sequence joins TRBV6-5 and TRBJ1-1, with D tentatively TRBD1 (5 bases). Trimming cost V 2 bases and J 5 bases, with 12 bases left between them. This CDR3 is 14 amino acids long. In germline, CDR1 is MNHEY, CDR2 SVGAGI. The CDR3 loop reads CASSYGGGWTEAFF. For the CDR3, the DNA is TGTGCCAGCAGTTACGGCGGGGGTTGGACTGAAGCTTTCTTT.

The chain has TRBV29-1 and TRBJ1-1; no clear D. The V end lost 6 bases, the J end lost 4 bases, and 12 bases lay between the germline ends. The CDR3 is 12 amino acids. CDR1 and CDR2 from the germline V gene are SQVTM and ANQGSEA. For the CDR3, the DNA is TGCAGCGTACCTCAACCTGGCACTGAAGCTTTCTTT. Its translation: CSVPQPGTEAFF.

The V gene is TRBV5-1, the J gene TRBJ1-1; D is undetermined. Germline V gene data show CDR1 as SGHRS and CDR2 as YFSETQ. The CDR3 runs to 14 residues. Trimming stripped 0 bases from V and 0 bases from J, with 6 bases between. CDR3 bases: TGCGCCAGCAGCTTGGAAAGGTTGAACACTGAAGCTTTCTTT. Protein product: CASSLERLNTEAFF.

The chain's CDR3 is CASSGGSVGEKLFF. The CDR3 DNA is TGTGCCAGCAGTGGCGGATCTGTGGGGGAAAAACTGTTTTTT. The V call is TRBV2, the J call TRBJ1-4; D remains unclear. The CDR3 extends over 14 amino acids. V was cut by 4 bases and J by 8 bases, with 14 bases left in between. Germline lookup yields CDR1 SNHLY and CDR2 FYNNEI.

J is TRBJ1-3 and V is TRBV5-6; no clear D. This CDR3 comprises 16 residues. V was trimmed by 3 bases and J by 2 bases, leaving 15 bases between them. Germline CDR1 and CDR2: SGHDT and YYEEEE. DNA of the CDR3: TGTGCCAGCAGCTCCTATACAAGCAGAGCTGGAAACACCATATATTTT. Residues: CASSSYTSRAGNTIYF.

The chain joins TRBV7-6 to TRBJ1-1; D is undetermined. Germline values: CDR1 SGHVS, CDR2 FNYEAQ. Trimming took 5 bases from V and 8 from J, leaving 12 bases between them. The CDR3 consists of 12 residues. CDR3: CASSPWSGEAFF. The CDR3 coding sequence is TGTGCCAGCAGCCCTTGGAGCGGGGAAGCTTTCTTT.

The rearrangement uses TRBV28 and TRBJ2-5; 12 nucleotides match TRBD2. The trim removed 7 bases at V and 4 bases at J, leaving 10 bases unmatched. CDR1 and CDR2 from the germline V gene are MDHEN and SYDVKM. The CDR3 spans 16 residues. CDR3 residues: CASKLAGGPSGETQYF. The CDR3 region has the DNA TGTGCCAGCAAGCTAGCGGGGGGGCCGAGTGGAGAGACCCAGTACTTC.

CDR3 sequence reads: CASKRGGARGTEAFF. In DNA form, the CDR3 reads TGTGCCAGCAAAAGGGGGGGGGCCCGCGGGACTGAAGCTTTCTTT. The V call is TRBV14, the J call TRBJ1-1, with D tentatively TRBD1 (6 bases). Trimming took off 7 bases at V and 5 bases at J, with 20 bases between the two ends. The CDR3 sequence is 15 residues long. Germline V lookup: CDR1 SGHDN, CDR2 FVKESK.

In its sample, this clone is medium-sized (0.01 to 0.1%). J is TRBJ1-2 and V is TRBV5-5; 7 bases are a match to TRBD1. CDR1 is SGHKS and CDR2 is YYEKEE in the germline V gene (reference sequence). Unmatched junction bases numbered 12, after V lost 3 bases and J lost 4 bases. CDR3 size: 16 residues. CDR3 DNA sequence: TGTGCCAGCAGCTCCAAATTAACAGGGGCCGGCTATGGCTACACCTTC. The encoded protein is CASSSKLTGAGYGYTF.

The genes are TRBV27 and TRBJ1-2; 7 nucleotides line up with TRBD1. Germline trimming cut 4 bases from V and 6 bases from J; bases unmatched to any gene: 14. The CDR3 is made up of 16 amino acids. Germline V gene lookup returns CDR1 MNHEY and CDR2 SMNVEV (reference sequence). The CDR3 loop is CASSSLSPDRDHGYTF. The CDR3 DNA reads as TGTGCCAGCAGTTCCCTCTCACCCGACAGGGATCATGGCTACACCTTC.

The chain joins TRBV5-6 to TRBJ2-7; perhaps TRBD1 as D (6 bases). Germline CDR1 and CDR2: SGHDT and YYEEEE. Trimming cost V 4 bases and J 4 bases, with 6 bases left between them. The CDR3 is 11 amino acids. The CDR3 DNA reads TGTGCCAGCAGCCAGGGGTACGAGCAGTACGTC. Translated: CASSQGYEQYV.

The V gene is TRBV5-1, the J gene TRBJ2-7, with 11 bases lining up with TRBD2. The germline gives CDR1 SGHRS, CDR2 YFSETQ. Germline trimming cut 0 bases from V and 4 bases from J; bases unmatched to any gene: 6. The CDR3 length is 16 residues. In DNA form, the CDR3 reads TGCGCCAGCAGCTTGGGGGCTAGCGGGGGGTTTTACGAGCAGTACGTC. This translates into CASSLGASGGFYEQYV.

This clone was observed a single time. This sequence joins TRBV6-5 and TRBJ2-1; the match to TRBD1 covers 9 bases. J was trimmed by 9 bases and V by 2 bases; bases with no gene match: 5. The CDR3 sequence is 14 residues long. The germline CDR1 and CDR2 sequences are MNHEY and SVGAGI. DNA of the CDR3: TGTGCCAGCAGTTACGGGACAGGGATTGGTGAGCAGTTCTTC. Translated: CASSYGTGIGEQFF.

The chain carries TRBV18 and TRBJ1-5; the D is unclear. The germline V gene has CDR1 KGHSH and CDR2 LQKENI. V lost 2 bases and J lost 5, with 16 bases in between. The CDR3 consists of 16 residues. Written as DNA, the CDR3 is TGTGCCAGCTCACCAGCAGCAACCAGACTCCATCAGCCCCAGCATTTT. Translated, it gives CASSPAATRLHQPQHF.

The chain joins TRBV13 to TRBJ2-5, with unresolved D. Per the germline V gene, CDR1 is PRHDT and CDR2 is FYEKMQ (reference sequence). This CDR3 comprises 14 residues. Between the trimmed V and J ends, which lost 4 bases and 2 bases, there was a span of 11 bases. CDR3 loop: CASSSAEAQETQYF. CDR3 sequence (DNA): TGTGCCAGCAGCTCCGCGGAAGCACAAGAGACCCAGTACTTC.

This rearrangement joins TRBV7-2 to TRBJ2-1; possibly TRBD2 for D (6 bases). The germline gives CDR1 SGHTA, CDR2 FQGNSA. V gave up 1 base and J gave up 13 bases, with 20 bases separating them. This CDR3 region has 15 residues. The DNA of the CDR3 is TGTGCCAGCAGCTTAGGTTGGGGAGGCCAAGTTAACCAGTTCTTC. Its protein is CASSLGWGGQVNQFF.

This sequence joins TRBV7-2 and TRBJ2-1, with a possible D match to TRBD2 (6 bases). With 5 bases removed from V and 4 bases from J, the gap between germline ends came to 18 bases. The length of the CDR3 is 16 residues. Germline V gives CDR1 SGHTA, CDR2 FQGNSA. The CDR3 nucleotides are TGTGCCAGCAGCCAAAGGGTCGCGGGGTTTTACAATGAGCAGTTCTTC. This codes for CASSQRVAGFYNEQFF.

The rearrangement joins TRBV2 to TRBJ2-3; D unclear. V shed 2 bases and J shed 5 bases, with 11 bases lying between them. Germline values: CDR1 SNHLY, CDR2 FYNNEI. The CDR3 length is 14 residues. The CDR3 loop reads CASSETALRDTQYF. As DNA, the CDR3 is TGTGCCAGCAGTGAAACGGCCCTTCGAGATACGCAGTATTTT.

This chain uses TRBV2 with TRBJ1-1; D possibly corresponds to TRBD1 (5 bases). The germline V and J ends were trimmed by 4 bases and 4 bases, with 13 bases remaining between them. This CDR3 contains 14 residues. Germline V gene data show CDR1 as SNHLY and CDR2 as FYNNEI. The CDR3 is CASSGEGQGTEAFF. In DNA form, the CDR3 reads TGTGCCAGCAGTGGTGAGGGGCAGGGCACTGAAGCTTTCTTT.

The chain has TRBV18 and TRBJ2-3; no definite D call. In germline, CDR1 is KGHSH, CDR2 LQKENI. The CDR3 covers 15 residues. V lost 2 bases to trimming and J lost 2 bases, with 11 bases between them. The CDR3 reads CASSPLKESTDTQYF. The CDR3 DNA is TGTGCCAGCTCACCATTAAAGGAATCCACAGATACGCAGTATTTT.

The gene calls are TRBV6-6 and TRBJ1-6; D is ambiguous. Trimming shortened V by 4 bases and J by 8 bases, and 12 bases separated the two germline ends. The germline gives CDR1 MNHNY, CDR2 SVGAGI (reference sequence). The CDR3 runs 14 residues. The chain's CDR3 is CASSFPGKDSPLHF. In DNA, the CDR3 is TGTGCCAGCAGTTTTCCGGGTAAAGATTCACCCCTCCACTTT.